This note documents a single T cell receptor beta chain sequence. The antigen this receptor binds is unknown. There are no base qualities to consult, and no much larger clone falls within one base. The entry originates in a study of HIV-infected patients and healthy controls (dated by TCRdb to between 2013 and 2015). The V end loses 4 bases and the J end loses 6 bases, and a stretch of 15 bases separates them. CDR1 and CDR2 (KGHSH, LQKENI) derive from the germline V gene. Including the terminal cysteine and phenylalanine, the CDR3 comprises 15 residues. Just the 45-base CDR3 DNA is kept, in frame starting at base 1. Receptor libraries were prepared by 5' RACE. Instrument on record: Illumina MiSeq. TCRdb trimmed public reads at Q25 via fastp, called clones via MiXCR and kept in-frame beta chains. Rows are combined by CDR3 protein, so each entry shows the most common genes and DNA. The sample table holds some 67,000 distinct CDR3 sequences, of which about 16% were seen once. Of the sample, approximately 5% falls within the top ten clones.

Sequences were obtained from CD4+ T cells from blood. This chain is built from TRBV18 and TRBJ1-4, with the D gene not clear enough to name. The sequence came from a human donor in good health. CDR3 loop: CASSLILAGDEKLFF. The sequenced DNA: TGTGCCAGCTCACTTATCCTAGCGGGAGATGAAAAACTGTTTTTT. The full variable domain, completed from the reference TRBV18 and TRBJ1-4 proteins outside the CDR3, reads NAGVMQNPRHLVRRRGQEARLRCSPMKGHSHVYWYRQLPEEGLKFMVYLQKENIIDESGMPKERFSAEFPKEGPSILRIQQVVRGDSAAYFCASSLILAGDEKLFFGSGTQLSVL.